These 27 T cell receptor beta chains were sequenced from one sample in a study of blood T cells in healthy people across ages (dated by TCRdb to the mid-2010s). The method behind the library was 5' RACE. These reads were obtained on an Illumina HiSeq 2500. The second PCR ran for roughly 7 to 12 cycles and used a J-beta primer mix along with a sample-barcoded 5' primer. TCRdb cleaned the public reads at Q25 with fastp, built clones with MiXCR and kept in-frame beta chains. Entries that share a CDR3 protein sequence are merged under the most common genes and DNA. The sample table holds about 1.6 million distinct CDR3 sequences, of which about 35% were seen once. Clones ranked in the top ten supply approximately 11% of the sample. Input material: blood. The receptors stem from a woman in her 30s in good health.

This clonotype has just a few counts. The V gene is TRBV20-1, the J gene TRBJ2-5, with 14 bases matching TRBD2. CDR3 length equals 15 residues. J lost 6 bases, V lost 6 bases, and 9 bases had no gene match. Germline V gives CDR1 DFQATT, CDR2 SNEGSKA (reference sequence). In DNA, the CDR3 is TGCAGTGCCCCGACTAGCGGGGGGGCGGGAAAGACCCAGTACTTC. It encodes CSAPTSGGAGKTQYF.

The sample holds one count of this clonotype. This sequence joins TRBV5-1 and TRBJ1-1; TRBD1 matches at 10 bases. The trim removed 4 bases at V and 7 bases at J, leaving 10 bases unmatched. Looked up from germline, CDR1 is SGHRS and CDR2 is YFSETQ. This CDR3 has 15 amino acids. The CDR3: CASSLRQGAEGEAFF. Written as DNA, the CDR3 is TGCGCCAGCAGCCTAAGACAGGGGGCGGAAGGTGAAGCTTTCTTT.

This clonotype was observed a handful of times. CDR3 DNA sequence: TGTGCGCGGGGCCAGAGGAATGAGCAGTTCTTC. Translated: CARGQRNEQFF. This sequence joins TRBV2 and TRBJ2-1; D perhaps matches TRBD2 (6 bases). The germline V gene encodes CDR1 SNHLY and CDR2 FYNNEI. The CDR3 extends over 11 amino acids.

The J gene is TRBJ2-2, the V gene TRBV25-1; 7 nucleotides align to TRBD1. CDR1 is MGHDK, CDR2 SYGVNS, per germline. The CDR3 runs 16 residues. Losses at the gene ends were 4 bases for V and 3 bases for J; bases not matched to a gene: 8. CDR3 nucleotide sequence: TGTGCCAGCAGTGTAAGAATGACAGGGTACACCGGGGAGCTGTTTTTT. Protein: CASSVRMTGYTGELFF.

This clonotype has only one observation. The CDR3 region has the DNA TGTGCCAGCAGTACCTGGGGCGTCGGGACCCAGTACTTC. It codes for CASSTWGVGTQYF. The chain links TRBV27 to TRBJ2-5; D possibly corresponds to TRBD1 (5 bases). Germline V gene data show CDR1 as MNHEY and CDR2 as SMNVEV (reference sequence). The length of the CDR3 is 13 residues. V lost 5 bases to trimming and J lost 7 bases, with 14 bases between them.

This chain joins TRBV5-6 and TRBJ2-1, with a tentative D call TRBD2 (7 bases). Germline-derived CDR1 and CDR2 are SGHDT and YYEEEE. Trimming pared 0 bases from V and 6 bases from J, leaving 13 bases between. This CDR3 region has 15 residues. CDR3 loop: CASSLAGRGANEQFF. The CDR3 DNA follows: TGTGCCAGCAGCTTGGCGGGGAGGGGGGCCAATGAGCAGTTCTTC.

This chain connects TRBV3-1 to TRBJ2-7; TRBD2 aligns across 8 bases. The DNA matches TRBJ2-5 better at its end, which makes the J call doubtful. The CDR3 spans 15 residues. Germline V lookup: CDR1 LGHDT, CDR2 YNNKEL (reference sequence). The CDR3 spells CASSIGGAFLQTQYF. In DNA form, the CDR3 reads TGTGCCAGCAGTATCGGGGGGGCCTTCTTGCAGACCCAGTACTTC.

As to this clonotype: It may be a read error: a sequence one base away is much more abundant. The rearrangement uses TRBV12-3 or TRBV12-4 and TRBJ2-1, with D maybe TRBD2 (6 bases). The CDR3 has 14 residues. Trimming pared 4 bases from V and 7 bases from J, leaving 14 bases between. In DNA form, the CDR3 reads TGTGCCAGCAGTTCGTGGAGGGCTGGGAATGAGCAGTTCTTC. Translated: CASSSWRAGNEQFF.

The chain employs TRBV19 and TRBJ2-1; 10 bases agree with TRBD2. Trimming removed 5 bases from V and 4 bases from J; junction bases left unmatched: 8. The CDR3 has 16 amino acids. Germline V gene sequence: CDR1 LNHDA, CDR2 SQIVND (reference sequence). The CDR3 bases are TGTGCCAGTAGTCCCGCCGGGACTAGCGTATACAATGAGCAGTTCTTC. Translation: CASSPAGTSVYNEQFF.

The chain carries TRBV11-2 and TRBJ2-7, with D perhaps TRBD2 (7 bases). Trimming removed 1 base from V and 6 bases from J, with 19 bases in between. Germline CDR1 SGHAT, CDR2 FQNNGV. The CDR3 sequence is 16 residues long. CDR3 coding DNA: TGTGCCAGCAGCTTAGTGGGGGCGGGAGTTTGCCGCGAGCAGTACTTC. It codes for CASSLVGAGVCREQYF.

The chain combines TRBV4-1 with TRBJ2-1, with 7 bases lining up with TRBD2. Germline assignment: CDR1 MGHRA and CDR2 YSYEKL. This CDR3 has 15 amino acids. V lost 0 bases to trimming and J lost 8 bases; unmatched junction nucleotides: 7. This CDR3 is CASSQDRGDLDEQFF. Here the CDR3 DNA reads TGCGCCAGCAGCCAAGATCGGGGGGATCTCGATGAGCAGTTCTTC.

In this sample, this clonotype turned up a few times. The rearrangement joins TRBV28 to TRBJ2-7; D unclear. Per germline, CDR1 MDHEN and CDR2 SYDVKM. The CDR3 consists of 14 residues. V gave up 3 bases and J gave up 2 bases, with 11 bases separating them. The CDR3 DNA reads TGTGCCAGCAGTTTCTTCGATTCTACCTACGAGCAGTACTTC. This codes for CASSFFDSTYEQYF. Variable domain in full (rest from reference TRBV28 and TRBJ2-7): DVKVTQSSRYLVKRTGEKVFLECVQDMDHENMFWYRQDPGLGLRLIYFSYDVKMKEKGDIPEGYSVSREKKERFSLILESASTNQTSMYLCASSFFDSTYEQYFGPGTRLTVT.

This clonotype was recorded a few times. This rearrangement joins TRBV3-1 to TRBJ1-5, with D uncertain. Trimming removed 5 bases from V and 0 bases from J, with 8 bases in between. The germline V gene has CDR1 LGHDT and CDR2 YNNKEL (reference sequence). The CDR3 consists of 14 residues. This chain's CDR3 is CASSAANSNQPQHF. For the CDR3, the DNA is TGTGCCAGCAGCGCGGCAAATAGCAATCAGCCCCAGCATTTT.

This clonotype was seen a handful of times. This rearrangement joins TRBV5-1 to TRBJ1-2; a weak D match, TRBD1 (5 bases). The germline V gene has CDR1 SGHRS and CDR2 YFSETQ. The V and J ends lost 4 bases and 8 bases respectively, with 18 bases between them. CDR3 size: 14 residues. CDR3 coding DNA: TGCGCCAGCAGCCCAAAACAGGAGGCTAGCGGCTACACCTTC. Translated, it gives CASSPKQEASGYTF.

The chain has TRBV20-1 and TRBJ1-5; D gene uncertain. This CDR3 is 14 amino acids long. In germline, CDR1 is DFQATT, CDR2 SNEGSKA (reference sequence). V was trimmed by 5 bases and J by 7 bases, leaving 18 bases between them. DNA for the CDR3: TGCAGTGCTGGCGACGGCCGTCCAGCCCAGCCCCAGCATTTT. It yields the protein CSAGDGRPAQPQHF.

This chain uses TRBV18 with TRBJ2-5; a possible D gene is TRBD1 (7 bases). This CDR3 has 17 amino acids. The V gene's germline CDR1 is KGHSH and CDR2 LQKENI. Trimming cost V 4 bases and J 2 bases, with 20 bases left between them. CDR3: CASSLPPPGGIQETQYF. The CDR3 coding sequence is TGTGCCAGCTCACTGCCTCCACCAGGGGGGATACAAGAGACCCAGTACTTC.

This clonotype appeared a few times. The chain recombines TRBV28 with TRBJ2-7; 10 bases are a match to TRBD2. J was trimmed by 1 base and V by 7 bases; bases with no gene match: 4. CDR1 and CDR2 from the germline V gene are MDHEN and SYDVKM. This CDR3 is built from 14 residues. The CDR3 loop is CASTTSGSSYEQYF. CDR3 in DNA: TGTGCCAGCACGACTAGCGGGTCTTCCTACGAGCAGTACTTC.

With respect to this clonotype: A much larger clonotype is one base distant, so this may be a read error. The chain recombines TRBV4-1 with TRBJ2-5; 9 bases align to TRBD2. With 5 bases clipped from V and 11 bases from J, the junction kept 21 bases outside the gene matches. Germline V CDR1 and CDR2: MGHRA, YSYEKL. The CDR3 length is 17 residues. The CDR3 loop is CASSYASVGLAGNQQYF. The CDR3 DNA is TGCGCCAGCAGCTACGCCTCGGTAGGGCTAGCGGGGAACCAGCAGTACTTC.

This clonotype occurred many times. V is TRBV5-6 and J is TRBJ2-7; 8 bases align to TRBD2. The germline gives CDR1 SGHDT, CDR2 YYEEEE. The CDR3 sequence is 14 residues long. V dropped 5 bases and J dropped 4; count of bases not matched to a gene: 8. DNA for the CDR3: TGTGCCAGCAGTTTAGCGGGAAGGGATTACGAGCAGTACTTC. Amino acids: CASSLAGRDYEQYF.

This clonotype occurred a few times. The CDR3 loop reads CASRTHGDTEAFF. For the CDR3, the DNA is TGTGCCAGTAGGACCCACGGGGACACTGAAGCTTTCTTT. The chain links TRBV19 to TRBJ1-1; unclear D gene. The CDR3 has 13 amino acids. CDR1 is LNHDA and CDR2 is SQIVND in the germline V gene (reference sequence). The V gene lost 6 bases and the J gene lost 3 bases, with 11 bases spanning the gap.

The V call is TRBV7-2, the J call TRBJ2-7; 10 bases map to TRBD2. V was pared by 2 bases and J by 2 bases, with 15 bases of the junction left unmatched. Germline CDR1 SGHTA, CDR2 FQGNSA. CDR3 size: 19 residues. This chain's CDR3 is CASSLMSRTGLAVPYEQYF. CDR3 DNA: TGTGCCAGCAGCTTAATGTCGAGGACCGGACTAGCGGTTCCCTACGAGCAGTACTTC.

There are a few counts of this clonotype. The chain links TRBV6-5 to TRBJ2-2, with D possibly TRBD2 on 5 matching bases. This CDR3 contains 16 residues. Deletions cut 5 bases from V and 5 bases from J, with 18 bases between. Germline V lookup: CDR1 MNHEY, CDR2 SVGAGI. CDR3 in DNA: TGTGCCAGCAGTCAGGCCCGTACTCGAGGGACCGGGGAGCTGTTTTTT. Its translation is CASSQARTRGTGELFF.

This clonotype has only a few counts. The chain has TRBV11-2 and TRBJ2-1; 15 positions agree with TRBD2. The CDR3 runs to 14 residues. In germline, CDR1 is SGHAT, CDR2 FQNNGV. Trimming cost V 10 bases and J 8 bases; bases outside gene matches: 6. Here the CDR3 DNA reads TGTGCCACCGCAGGACTAGCGGGGGGGTATGAGCAGTTCTTC. Protein product: CATAGLAGGYEQFF.

This clonotype was seen a few times. The chain recombines TRBV6-1 with TRBJ2-1; 8 bases align to TRBD2. This CDR3 has 15 amino acids. Germline V gene lookup returns CDR1 MNHNS and CDR2 SASEGT. J was trimmed by 5 bases and V by 8 bases; bases with no gene match: 11. The CDR3 loop is CASGVWTSRNNEQFF. In DNA, the CDR3 is TGTGCCAGCGGAGTATGGACTAGCAGGAACAATGAGCAGTTCTTC.

This clonotype was seen a single time. The chain couples TRBV3-1 to TRBJ2-3; possible D gene TRBD1, 5 bases. Trimming cost V 4 bases and J 6 bases, with 14 bases left between them. Germline V lookup: CDR1 LGHDT, CDR2 YNNKEL (reference sequence). The CDR3 contains 14 residues. CDR3 sequence reads: CASSPGRVIDTQYF. The CDR3, as DNA: TGTGCCAGCAGCCCTGGCAGGGTAATTGATACGCAGTATTTT.

The sample holds a few counts of this clonotype. This chain uses TRBV20-1 with TRBJ2-7, with 7 nucleotides matching TRBD2. There are 15 residues in the CDR3. Germline V gene sequence: CDR1 DFQATT, CDR2 SNEGSKA (reference sequence). J lost 4 bases, V lost 6 bases, and 15 bases had no gene match. The CDR3 spells CSAKKEAGVGYEQYF. CDR3 in DNA: TGCAGTGCCAAGAAGGAGGCGGGGGTTGGGTACGAGCAGTACTTC.

A few counts support this clonotype. The rearrangement uses TRBV7-2 and TRBJ2-2; D remains ambiguous. The CDR3 consists of 15 residues. V dropped 3 bases and J dropped 1 base, with 9 bases sitting between them. Germline-derived CDR1 and CDR2 are SGHTA and FQGNSA. The CDR3 loop is CASSFGRLNTGELFF. The CDR3 region has the DNA TGTGCCAGCAGCTTCGGGCGCCTGAACACCGGGGAGCTGTTTTTT.